This TCR beta chain was retrieved from a study of cytomegalovirus exposure and HLA in healthy donors. Study-level information: Roughly 180 million T cells yielded 110 million or so unique TCR beta sequences in earlier analysis. Study-wide results and caveats: A later analysis showed TCR association rates differing by HLA locus, peaking at DRB1 and lowest at HLA-C. A likely sequencing artifact accounted for one observed cluster of highly shared sequence variants.

60 Vbeta and 13 Jbeta primers were used in PCR. This table comes from immunoSEQ multiplex PCR, and its TCRdb copy is limited to in-frame clones, with some not included. The table shows about 82,000 clones, with around three fifths occurring only once. This clone has more than one count but fewer than ten. What it binds is unknown. In nominal health when sampled, donors likely had unrecorded immune exposures nonetheless. The receptor was isolated from a woman aged 40 to 50 in good health and CMV-seropositive. Sequenced material: PBMCs.

The CDR3 sequence: CASSFIGQNYGYTF. The DNA of the CDR3 is TGTGCCAGCAGCTTTATAGGACAGAACTATGGCTACACCTTC. This sequence joins TRBV5-6 and TRBJ1-2; TRBD1 is a possible D gene (6 bases). Germline V CDR1 and CDR2: SGHDT, YYEEEE. The V end lost 2 bases, the J end lost 2 bases, and 10 bases lay between the germline ends. The CDR3 spans 14 residues.